This T cell receptor beta chain stems from a study of blood T cell repertoires in COVID-19. TCRdb keeps only in-frame clones here, not all; method: immunoSEQ multiplex PCR. The sample gives over 400,000 clones, approximately 90% of which show up once; 6.5% to 9.5% is in the top ten. Trimming stripped 3 bases from V and 2 bases from J, with 10 bases between. CDR1 and CDR2 (germline): LNHNV, YYDKDF (reference sequence). The CDR3 extends over 15 amino acids. V and J are TRBV15 and TRBJ2-2, with D tentatively TRBD1 (6 bases). Input material: PBMCs or T cells enriched from blood (not recorded which). The origin of this receptor is a woman in her sixties who had recovered from COVID-19. This chain's CDR3 is CATSSGTLNTGELFF. The CDR3 nucleotides read TGTGCCACCAGCAGCGGGACACTAAACACCGGGGAGCTGTTTTTT.